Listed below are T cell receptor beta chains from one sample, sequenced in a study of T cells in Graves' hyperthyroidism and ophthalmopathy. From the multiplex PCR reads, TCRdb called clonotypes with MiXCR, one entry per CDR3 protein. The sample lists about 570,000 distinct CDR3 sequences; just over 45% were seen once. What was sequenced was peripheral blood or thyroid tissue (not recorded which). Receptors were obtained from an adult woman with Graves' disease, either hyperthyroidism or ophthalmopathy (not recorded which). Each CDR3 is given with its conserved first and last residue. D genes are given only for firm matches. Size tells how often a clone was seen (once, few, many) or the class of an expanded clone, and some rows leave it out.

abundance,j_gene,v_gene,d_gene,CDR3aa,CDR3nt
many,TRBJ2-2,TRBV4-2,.,CASSPLREGNTGELFF,TGTGCCAGCAGCCCGCTCAGGGAAGGGAACACCGGGGAGCTGTTTTTT
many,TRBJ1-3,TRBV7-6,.,CASSPGGFSGNTIYF,TGTGCCAGCAGCCCCGGGGGATTCTCTGGAAACACCATATATTTT
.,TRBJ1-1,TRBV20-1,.,CSASGHKNTEAFF,TGCAGTGCTTCGGGACACAAGAACACTGAAGCTTTCTTT
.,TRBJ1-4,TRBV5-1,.,CASSLGSGAEKLFF,TGCGCCAGCAGCTTGGGCTCGGGGGCTGAAAAACTGTTTTTT
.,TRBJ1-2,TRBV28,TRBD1,CASSSQGGYGHTF,TGTGCCAGCAGTTCACAGGGGGGGTATGGCCACACCTTC
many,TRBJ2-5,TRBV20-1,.,CSATGRQETQYF,TGCAGTGCTACCGGCAGACAAGAGACCCAGTACTTC
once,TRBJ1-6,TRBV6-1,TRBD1,CASGQGDNSPLHF,TGTGCCAGTGGGCAGGGGGATAATTCACCCCTCCACTTT
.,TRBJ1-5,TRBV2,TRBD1,CASRGGQGYQPQHF,TGTGCCAGCAGGGGCGGACAGGGGTATCAGCCCCAGCATTTT
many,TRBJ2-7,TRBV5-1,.,CASMGGASDEQYF,TGCGCCAGCATGGGGGGGGCTTCCGACGAGCAGTACTTC
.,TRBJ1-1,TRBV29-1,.,CSSGTANTEAFF,TGCAGCTCAGGGACGGCGAACACTGAAGCTTTCTTT
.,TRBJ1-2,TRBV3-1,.,CASSQVGEGYTF,TGTGCCAGCAGCCAAGTAGGGGAGGGCTACACCTTC
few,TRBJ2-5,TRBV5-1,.,CASSLEPRSRQETQYF,TGCGCCAGCAGCTTGGAGCCCCGGTCGAGGCAAGAGACCCAGTACTTC
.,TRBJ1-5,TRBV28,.,CASTLSGRGPQHF,TGTGCCAGCACACTGTCGGGTAGGGGCCCCCAGCATTTT
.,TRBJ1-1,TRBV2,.,CASSARSAGTEAFF,TGTGCCAGCAGTGCGCGGTCAGCAGGAACTGAAGCTTTCTTT
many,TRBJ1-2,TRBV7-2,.,CASSLVGGGNTF,.
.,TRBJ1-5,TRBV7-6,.,CASSVGGDGNQPQHF,TGTGCCAGCAGCGTAGGGGGAGACGGCAATCAGCCCCAGCATTTT